This T cell receptor beta chain was recorded in a study of T cell responses to AZD1222 COVID-19 vaccine. In this sample, this clone turned up a few times. What it binds is not known. CDR1 is SGHTA and CDR2 is FQGNSA in the germline V gene. Trimming shortened V by 1 base and J by 14 bases, and 17 bases separated the two germline ends. This CDR3 is built from 13 residues. Using immunoSEQ multiplex PCR, the repertoire was profiled, and TCRdb retains in-frame clones only, with some absent. The sample lists 150,000 to 200,000 clones; roughly 94% were seen once. Overall study findings and caveats: The breadth and depth of Spike-specific TCRs increased once two AZD1222 doses had been given. Mostly white British, mostly female donors; authors suggested clonal diversity may be underestimated.

The receptor's source is an adult in good health. V and J are TRBV7-2 and TRBJ2-5; a weak D match, TRBD2 (6 bases). Source: peripheral blood, taken on day 0 of AZD1222 vaccination. CDR3 loop: CASSLGRFGLKYF. The CDR3 DNA reads as TGTGCCAGCAGCTTAGGGCGCTTTGGACTAAAATACTTC.